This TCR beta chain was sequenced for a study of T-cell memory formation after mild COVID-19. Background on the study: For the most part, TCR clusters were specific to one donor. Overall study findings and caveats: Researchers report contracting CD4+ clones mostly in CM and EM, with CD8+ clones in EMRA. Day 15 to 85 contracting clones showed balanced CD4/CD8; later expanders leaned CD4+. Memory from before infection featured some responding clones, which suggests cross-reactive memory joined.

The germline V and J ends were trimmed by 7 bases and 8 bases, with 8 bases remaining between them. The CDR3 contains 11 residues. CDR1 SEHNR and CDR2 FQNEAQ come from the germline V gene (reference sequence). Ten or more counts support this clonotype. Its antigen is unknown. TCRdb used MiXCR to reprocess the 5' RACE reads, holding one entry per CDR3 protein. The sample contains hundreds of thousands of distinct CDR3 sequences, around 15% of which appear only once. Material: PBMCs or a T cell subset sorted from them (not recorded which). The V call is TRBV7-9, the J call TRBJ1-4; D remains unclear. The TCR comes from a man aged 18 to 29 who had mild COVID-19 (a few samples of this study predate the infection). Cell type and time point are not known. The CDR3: CASTLGEKLFF. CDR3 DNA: TGTGCCAGCACCCTGGGGGAAAAACTGTTTTTT. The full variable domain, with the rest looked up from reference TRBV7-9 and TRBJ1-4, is DTGVSQNPRHKITKRGQNVTFRCDPISEHNRLYWYRQTLGQGPEFLTYFQNEAQLEKSRLLSDRFSAERPKGSFSTLEIQRTEQGDSAMYLCASTLGEKLFFGSGTQLSVL.